Presented here are 5 T cell receptor beta chains from one specimen sequenced in a study of T-cell memory formation after mild COVID-19. MiXCR was run by TCRdb on the 5' RACE reads, yielding one entry per CDR3 protein. In the table there are about 470,000 distinct CDR3 sequences, about 20% of which are singletons. The sample consisted of PBMCs or a T cell subset sorted from them (not recorded which). These receptors came from an adult woman who had mild COVID-19 (a few samples of this study predate the infection). Cell type and time point are not known.

This clonotype was counted between two and nine times. This rearrangement joins TRBV30 to TRBJ1-6; TRBD1 matches 8 bases. The CDR3 covers 15 residues. Germline loops: CDR1 GTSNPN, CDR2 SVGIG (reference sequence). J lost 8 bases, V lost 0 bases, and 6 bases had no gene match. CDR3 sequence: CAWSVLAGGDSPLHF. As DNA, the CDR3 is TGTGCCTGGAGTGTACTGGCAGGGGGCGATTCACCCCTCCACTTT.

The rearrangement joins TRBV7-3 to TRBJ1-2, with D possibly TRBD1 on 5 matching bases. The V end lost 3 bases, the J end lost 4 bases, and 15 bases lay between the germline ends. The germline V gene encodes CDR1 SGHTA and CDR2 FQGTGA. The CDR3 is made up of 15 amino acids. The CDR3 here is CASSFGRERGYGYTF. For the CDR3, the DNA is TGTGCCAGCAGCTTCGGCAGGGAACGAGGCTATGGCTACACCTTC.

The chain carries TRBV12-3 or TRBV12-4 and TRBJ1-2; 10 bases fit TRBD1. V dropped 5 bases and J dropped 10; count of bases not matched to a gene: 7. The CDR3 has 13 amino acids. The CDR3 DNA reads TGTGCCAGCAGTCGTGGGGGACAGGGGTCCTACACCTTC. Protein sequence: CASSRGGQGSYTF.

This clonotype has only a few counts. V usage is TRBV5-1 and J usage is TRBJ2-7; TRBD1 matches at 8 bases. The CDR3 spans 15 residues. With 4 bases clipped from V and 2 bases from J, the junction kept 8 bases outside the gene matches. In germline, CDR1 is SGHRS, CDR2 YFSETQ. CDR3 in DNA: TGCGCCAGCAGCCCGGTTGGGACAGGCGCCTACGAGCAGTACTTC. Translated: CASSPVGTGAYEQYF.

The V gene is TRBV24-1, the J gene TRBJ2-2; D possibly corresponds to TRBD1 (5 bases). The germline CDR1 and CDR2 sequences are KGHDR and SFDVKD. The CDR3 has 16 amino acids. V shed 1 base and J shed 0 bases, with 8 bases lying between them. Here the CDR3 DNA reads TGTGCCACCAGTGATTTAGGGGAATCGAACACCGGGGAGCTGTTTTTT. This codes for CATSDLGESNTGELFF.